Below, 16 T cell receptor beta chains from the same sample are listed, as sequenced in a study of T cells after posttransplantation cyclophosphamide. The table came from immunoSEQ multiplex PCR; TCRdb's copy has only in-frame clones and leaves some out. The sample holds 50,000 to 55,000 clones, more than 70% seen once. Sequenced: PBMCs. These TCRs come from a man between 25 and 39 years old with a blood cancer, CMV-positive, and with a related stem cell donor.

The chain employs TRBV18 and TRBJ2-7; 7 bases are shared with TRBD1. Germline values: CDR1 KGHSH, CDR2 LQKENI. The CDR3 length is 13 residues. The V segment lost 3 bases and the J segment 7 bases; nucleotides outside the gene matches: 6. The chain's CDR3 is CASSPGQRREQYF. In DNA form, the CDR3 reads TGTGCCAGCTCACCGGGACAGCGTAGGGAGCAGTACTTC.

V is TRBV18 and J is TRBJ1-4; TRBD1 agrees at 9 bases. Germline-derived CDR1 and CDR2 are KGHSH and LQKENI. The CDR3 consists of 15 residues. Unmatched junction bases numbered 7, after V lost 3 bases and J lost 8 bases. The CDR3 protein is CASSPGGQGPEKLFF. The CDR3 DNA reads as TGTGCCAGCTCACCGGGAGGACAGGGGCCAGAAAAACTGTTTTTT.

The gene calls are TRBV7-3 and TRBJ2-1; D unclear. In germline, CDR1 is SGHTA, CDR2 FQGTGA. Trimming took off 2 bases at V and 4 bases at J, with 21 bases between the two ends. The CDR3 has 18 amino acids. The CDR3 loop is CASSLFRVGANEYNEQFF. In DNA form, the CDR3 reads TGTGCCAGCAGCTTATTTCGAGTCGGAGCTAACGAATACAATGAGCAGTTCTTC.

The rearrangement links TRBV19 to TRBJ2-7, with D tentatively TRBD1 (6 bases). The CDR3 runs to 12 residues. V lost 10 bases and J lost 1, with 11 bases in between. Looked up from germline, CDR1 is LNHDA and CDR2 is SQIVND (reference sequence). CDR3 nucleotide sequence: TGTGCCACCGACAGGAGATCCTACGAGCAGTACTTC. Its translation: CATDRRSYEQYF.

This clone occurred once. V and J are TRBV30 and TRBJ2-1; TRBD2 agrees at 9 bases. The V segment lost 3 bases and the J segment 3 bases; nucleotides outside the gene matches: 9. The length of the CDR3 is 16 residues. From germline, CDR1 is GTSNPN and CDR2 SVGIG (reference sequence). CDR3 DNA sequence: TGTGCCTGGAGCATGAAAGCGGGAGGAAGCTACAATGAGCAGTTCTTC. Translating gives CAWSMKAGGSYNEQFF.

The chain employs TRBV7-2 and TRBJ1-2; maybe TRBD1 (6 bases). The CDR3 length is 13 residues. Germline V gene data show CDR1 as SGHTA and CDR2 as FQGNSA. V was cut by 3 bases and J by 8 bases, with 13 bases left in between. CDR3 residues: CASSFPGEGGYTF. The CDR3 region has the DNA TGTGCCAGCAGCTTTCCAGGGGAGGGCGGCTACACCTTC.

V is TRBV7-3 and J is TRBJ2-2; 12 bases match TRBD2. There are 17 residues in the CDR3. The trim removed 5 bases at V and 7 bases at J, leaving 11 bases unmatched. CDR1 and CDR2 (germline): SGHTA, FQGTGA. CDR3 bases: TGTGCCAGCAGCACACAACCGGGACTAGCGGGCGGCGGGGAGCTGTTTTTT. Its protein is CASSTQPGLAGGGELFF.

This chain joins TRBV30 and TRBJ1-4; D gene unclear. Germline CDR1 and CDR2: GTSNPN and SVGIG (reference sequence). With 1 base removed from V and 1 base from J, the gap between germline ends came to 10 bases. The CDR3 sequence is 15 residues long. CDR3 in DNA: TGTGCCTGGAGTGCACCCCGGGAAACTAATGAAAAACTGTTTTTT. Protein product: CAWSAPRETNEKLFF. Full variable domain (outside the CDR3, taken from reference TRBV30 and TRBJ1-4): SQTIHQWPATLVQPVGSPLSLECTVEGTSNPNLYWYRQAAGRGLQLLFYSVGIGQISSEVPQNLSASRPQDRQFILSSKKLLLSDSGFYLCAWSAPRETNEKLFFGSGTQLSVL.

V gene TRBV9 combines with J gene TRBJ1-1; tentatively, D is TRBD1 (6 bases). There are 12 residues in the CDR3. V dropped 0 bases and J dropped 6 bases, with 6 bases sitting between them. Germline V gives CDR1 SGDLS, CDR2 YYNGEE. CDR3 amino acids: CASSVGTAEAFF. CDR3 bases: TGTGCCAGCAGCGTAGGGACAGCTGAAGCTTTCTTT.

The V and J genes are TRBV7-9 and TRBJ2-1; 7 bases match TRBD2. CDR3 length: 15 residues. The germline V gene has CDR1 SEHNR and CDR2 FQNEAQ (reference sequence). V lost 1 base, J lost 4 bases, and 4 bases stayed unmatched. This CDR3 reads CASSLGGLEYNEQFF. The CDR3 nucleotides read TGTGCCAGCAGCTTAGGAGGACTAGAATACAATGAGCAGTTCTTC.

V is TRBV6-1 and J is TRBJ2-7; 11 bases are shared with TRBD2. J gave up 6 bases and V 5 bases, and 9 bases lay outside the gene matches. Germline assignment: CDR1 MNHNS and CDR2 SASEGT. CDR3 length: 15 amino acids. Here the CDR3 reads CASSLLAGAGSEQYF. The DNA of the CDR3 is TGTGCCAGCAGTCTACTAGCGGGAGCGGGAAGCGAGCAGTACTTC.

The chain joins TRBV6-5 to TRBJ2-3; 7 positions match TRBD2. This CDR3 contains 15 residues. The J segment lost 5 bases and the V segment lost 2 bases, leaving 7 bases of the junction unmatched. The germline CDR1 and CDR2 sequences are MNHEY and SVGAGI. CDR3 in DNA: TGTGCCAGCAGTTACGGGCTAGCGGCGGGAGATACGCAGTATTTT. Translated, it gives CASSYGLAAGDTQYF.

The chain joins TRBV13 to TRBJ1-1; no reliable D call. Germline CDR1 PRHDT, CDR2 FYEKMQ (reference sequence). This CDR3 has 12 residues. Trimming shortened V by 2 bases and J by 2 bases, and 3 bases separated the two germline ends. As DNA, the CDR3 is TGTGCCAGCAGCTTACAAAACACTGAAGCTTTCTTT. Its protein product is CASSLQNTEAFF.

The rearrangement links TRBV7-7 to TRBJ2-5; weak D call: TRBD2 (7 bases). CDR3 size: 15 residues. Germline V gives CDR1 SSHAT, CDR2 FNYEAQ (reference sequence). V was shortened by 3 bases and J by 4 bases, with 15 bases between the two germline ends. The CDR3 DNA reads as TGTGCCAGCAGCTTTGGGGGGGGCGCGGGAGAGACCCAGTACTTC. It is translated as CASSFGGGAGETQYF.

In this sample, this clone turned up a few times. The rearrangement uses TRBV20-1 and TRBJ1-5; unclear D gene. The CDR3 sequence is 9 residues long. CDR1 and CDR2 from the germline V gene are DFQATT and SNEGSKA (reference sequence). CDR3 residues: CGVGQPQHF. CDR3 coding DNA: TGCGGAGTGGGTCAGCCCCAGCATTTT.

This rearrangement joins TRBV6-1 to TRBJ2-7; 10 bases align to TRBD2. With V trimmed by 4 bases and J by 1 base, 13 bases remained unmatched. Looked up from germline, CDR1 is MNHNS and CDR2 is SASEGT. CDR3 size: 18 residues. The CDR3 loop reads CASSVRASGSEGSYEQYF. The CDR3 bases are TGTGCCAGCAGTGTTCGGGCTAGCGGGAGTGAGGGTTCCTACGAGCAGTACTTC.